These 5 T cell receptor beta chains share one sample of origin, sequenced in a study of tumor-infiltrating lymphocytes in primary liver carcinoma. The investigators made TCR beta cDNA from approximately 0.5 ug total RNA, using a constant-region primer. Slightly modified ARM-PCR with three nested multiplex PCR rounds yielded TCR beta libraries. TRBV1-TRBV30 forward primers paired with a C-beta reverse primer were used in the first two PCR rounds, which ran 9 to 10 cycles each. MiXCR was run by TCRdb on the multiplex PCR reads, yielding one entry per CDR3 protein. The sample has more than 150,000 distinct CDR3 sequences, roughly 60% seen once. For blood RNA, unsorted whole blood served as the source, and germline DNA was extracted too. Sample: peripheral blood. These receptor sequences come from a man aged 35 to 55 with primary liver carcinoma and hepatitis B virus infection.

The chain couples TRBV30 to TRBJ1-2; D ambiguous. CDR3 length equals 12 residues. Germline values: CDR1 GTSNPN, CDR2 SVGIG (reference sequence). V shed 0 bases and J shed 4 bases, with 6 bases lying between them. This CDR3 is CAWSVPGYGYTF. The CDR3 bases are TGTGCCTGGAGTGTACCAGGCTATGGCTACACCTTC.

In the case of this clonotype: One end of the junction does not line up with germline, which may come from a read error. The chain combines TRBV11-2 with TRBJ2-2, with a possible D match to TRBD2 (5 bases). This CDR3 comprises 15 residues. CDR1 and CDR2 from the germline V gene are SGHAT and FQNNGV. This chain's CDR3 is CASSFGIANTGELFF. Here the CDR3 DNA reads TGTGCCAGCAGCTTTGGGATAGCGAACACAGGGGAGCTGTTTTTT.

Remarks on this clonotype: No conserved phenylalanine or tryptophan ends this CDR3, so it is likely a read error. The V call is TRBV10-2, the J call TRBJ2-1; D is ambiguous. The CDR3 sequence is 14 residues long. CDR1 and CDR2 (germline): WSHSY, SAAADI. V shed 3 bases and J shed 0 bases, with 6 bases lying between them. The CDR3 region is CASSDFSSYNEQFL. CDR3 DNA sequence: TGCGCCAGCAGTGATTTTAGCTCCTACAATGAGCAGTTCTTG.

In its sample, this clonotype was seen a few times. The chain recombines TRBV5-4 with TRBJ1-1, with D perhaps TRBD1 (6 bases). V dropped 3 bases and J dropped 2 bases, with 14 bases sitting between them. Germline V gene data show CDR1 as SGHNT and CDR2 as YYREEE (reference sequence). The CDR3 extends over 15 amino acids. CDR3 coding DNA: TGTGCCAGCAGCTCCTGGACAGATTTCAACACTGAAGCTTTCTTT. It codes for CASSSWTDFNTEAFF.

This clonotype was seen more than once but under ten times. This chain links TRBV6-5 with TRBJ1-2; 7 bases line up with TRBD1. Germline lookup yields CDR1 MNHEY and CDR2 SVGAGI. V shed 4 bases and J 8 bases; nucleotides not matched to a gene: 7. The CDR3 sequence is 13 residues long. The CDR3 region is CASSSQGNGGYTF. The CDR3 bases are TGTGCCAGCAGTTCACAGGGGAACGGCGGCTACACCTTC.